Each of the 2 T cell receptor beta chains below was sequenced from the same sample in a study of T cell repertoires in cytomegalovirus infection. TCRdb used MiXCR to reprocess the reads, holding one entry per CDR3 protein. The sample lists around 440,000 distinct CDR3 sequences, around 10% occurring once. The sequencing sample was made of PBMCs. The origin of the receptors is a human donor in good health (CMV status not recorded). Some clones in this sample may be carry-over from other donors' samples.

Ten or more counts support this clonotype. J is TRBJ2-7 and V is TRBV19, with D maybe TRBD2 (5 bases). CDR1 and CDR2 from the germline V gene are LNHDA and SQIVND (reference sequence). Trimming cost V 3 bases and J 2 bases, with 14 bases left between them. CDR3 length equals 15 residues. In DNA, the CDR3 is TGTGCCAGTAGTATTGACGGGAAAGGGACCTACGAGCAGTACTTC. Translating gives CASSIDGKGTYEQYF.

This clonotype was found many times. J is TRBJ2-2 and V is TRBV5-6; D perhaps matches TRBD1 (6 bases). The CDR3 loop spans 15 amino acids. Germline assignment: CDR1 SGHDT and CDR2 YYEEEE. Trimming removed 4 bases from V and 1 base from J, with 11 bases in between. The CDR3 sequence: CASSLPGVNTGELFF. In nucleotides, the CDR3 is TGTGCCAGCAGCCTCCCAGGGGTGAACACCGGGGAGCTGTTTTTT.